This TCR beta chain was identified during a study of blood T cell repertoires in COVID-19. The germline CDR1 and CDR2 sequences are GTSNPN and SVGIG (reference sequence). V lost 0 bases and J lost 0, with 12 bases in between. This CDR3 has 15 residues. Libraries were prepared by immunoSEQ multiplex PCR; TCRdb keeps only in-frame clonotypes and omits some of them. This table has tens of thousands of clones, around 85% appearing once. The source of this sequence is a human donor in a cohort sampled during active COVID-19. The sample taken for sequencing was peripheral blood. The chain combines TRBV30 with TRBJ2-7, with D perhaps matching TRBD1 (7 bases). CDR3 in amino acids: CAWSVLEGASYEQYF. CDR3 nucleotides: TGTGCCTGGAGTGTATTGGAGGGGGCCTCCTACGAGCAGTACTTC.